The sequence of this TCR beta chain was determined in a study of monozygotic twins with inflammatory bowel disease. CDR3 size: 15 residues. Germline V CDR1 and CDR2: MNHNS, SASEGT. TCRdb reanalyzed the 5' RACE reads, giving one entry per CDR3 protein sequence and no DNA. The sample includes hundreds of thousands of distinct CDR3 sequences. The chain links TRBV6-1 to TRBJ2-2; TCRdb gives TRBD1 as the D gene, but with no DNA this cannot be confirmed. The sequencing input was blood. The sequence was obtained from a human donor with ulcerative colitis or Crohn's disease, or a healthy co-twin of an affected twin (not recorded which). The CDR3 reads CASRELQGNTGELFF.